This T cell receptor beta chain was obtained from a study of T cell responses to AZD1222 COVID-19 vaccine. The data were produced by immunoSEQ multiplex PCR, yet TCRdb's version contains in-frame clones alone and is incomplete. Here the sample spans about 130,000 clones, over 75% being singletons. The CDR3 spans 15 residues. The V gene's germline CDR1 is MNHEY and CDR2 SMNVEV (reference sequence). Trimming shortened V by 1 base and J by 1 base, and 11 bases separated the two germline ends. Notes on this clone: No antigen is known for it.

Study-wide results and limits: Seropositive AZD1222 recipients at baseline numbered only six or seven.

The chain uses TRBV27 and TRBJ2-7; D remains ambiguous. The sequencing here drew on peripheral blood, taken 28 days after the second AZD1222 dose. The receptor comes from an adult who received the AZD1222 COVID-19 vaccine. CDR3 loop: CASSLFLGVSYEQYF. The CDR3 bases are TGTGCCAGCAGTTTATTTCTTGGCGTGTCCTACGAGCAGTACTTC.